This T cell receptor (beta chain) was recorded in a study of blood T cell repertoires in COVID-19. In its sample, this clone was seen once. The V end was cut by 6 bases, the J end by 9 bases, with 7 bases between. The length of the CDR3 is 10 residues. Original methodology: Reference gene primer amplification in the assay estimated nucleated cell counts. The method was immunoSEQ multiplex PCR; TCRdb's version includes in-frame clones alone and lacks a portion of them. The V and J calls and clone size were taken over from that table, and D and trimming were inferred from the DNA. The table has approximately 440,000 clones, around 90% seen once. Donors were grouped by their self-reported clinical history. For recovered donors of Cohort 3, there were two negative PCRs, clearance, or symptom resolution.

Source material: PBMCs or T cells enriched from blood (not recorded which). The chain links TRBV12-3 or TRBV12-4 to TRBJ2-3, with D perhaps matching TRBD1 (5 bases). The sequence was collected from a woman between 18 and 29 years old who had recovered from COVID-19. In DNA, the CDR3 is TGTGCCAGCAGGGCAGGGACGCAGTATTTT. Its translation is CASRAGTQYF.